The clone carrying this T cell receptor (beta chain) was picked up a small number of times. No antigen is known for it. The sample belongs to a study of blood T cells in healthy people across ages. As for the study in general: Template-switching capture recovered about one barcoded beta molecule per two T cells. Broader study findings: The study could not conclusively compare naive and antigen-experienced cells, given its unsorted PBMCs. A greater number of naive CD4+ cells and higher diversity distinguished long-lived donors from aged donors.

With a J-beta primer mix and a sample-barcoded 5' primer, a second PCR ran about 7 to 11 cycles. Researchers report that a template-switch adaptor with 12 random nucleotides tagged each cDNA molecule. TCRdb recomputed calls from the 5' RACE reads with MiXCR, one row per CDR3 protein. The data hold 1.5 million to 2 million distinct CDR3 sequences, with roughly 30% observed a single time. The length of the CDR3 is 13 residues. The germline gives CDR1 SGHRS, CDR2 YFSETQ. The V end was cut by 7 bases, the J end by 5 bases, with 15 bases between. The sequence came from a woman in her thirties in good health. Specimen: blood. The chain uses TRBV5-1 and TRBJ1-1; D possibly corresponds to TRBD1 (5 bases). CDR3 DNA: TGCGCCAGCGCAGCGGGGGTGAGGACTGAAGCTTTCTTT. This gives the protein CASAAGVRTEAFF.